Shown below are 24 T cell receptor beta chains from a single sample sequenced in a study of blood T cell repertoires in COVID-19 (dated by TCRdb to 2020 to 2022). The library came from the immunoSEQ multiplex PCR assay. In its TCRdb copy, this immuneACCESS table keeps in-frame sequences only and misses some clones. Where compared with another copy, unresolved V genes explain less than half of these, and the others have no known cause. Across this sample there are about 200,000 clones, with about 80% seen only once. The top ten clonotypes cover about 6.9% of the sample. Material for sequencing was peripheral blood. The receptors originated from a human donor with acute or convalescent COVID-19. The donor label of this sample is uncertain.

This chain connects TRBV7-9 to TRBJ1-1, with 7 bases identical to TRBD1. The V gene's germline CDR1 is SEHNR and CDR2 FQNEAQ (reference sequence). The ends lost 6 bases at V and 6 bases at J; junction bases unmatched: 13. The CDR3 is 15 residues long. CDR3 loop: CASSSDRVFVAEAFF. The CDR3 nucleotides are TGTGCCAGCAGTTCCGACAGGGTATTTGTCGCTGAAGCTTTCTTT.

This chain uses TRBV5-1 with TRBJ2-7; 10 bases are a match to TRBD1. This CDR3 contains 15 residues. Germline V gene data show CDR1 as SGHRS and CDR2 as YFSETQ. V shed 0 bases, J shed 3 bases, and the junction held 3 bases outside the gene matches. The DNA of the CDR3 is TGCGCCAGCAGCTTGGGGACAGGGGGAGGCTACGAGCAGTACTTC. It is translated as CASSLGTGGGYEQYF.

This clone was found once. J is TRBJ2-1 and V is TRBV28; maybe TRBD1 (6 bases). Germline lookup yields CDR1 MDHEN and CDR2 SYDVKM. CDR3 length: 12 amino acids. The V gene lost 5 bases and the J gene lost 8 bases, with 10 bases spanning the gap. The CDR3 loop is CASSLGGYEQFF. The CDR3 DNA is TGTGCCAGCAGTCTTGGGGGCTATGAGCAGTTCTTC.

V gene TRBV11-2 combines with J gene TRBJ2-5, with 12 bases fitting TRBD2. This CDR3 region has 16 residues. V dropped 1 base and J dropped 9; count of bases not matched to a gene: 9. Germline V CDR1 and CDR2: SGHAT, FQNNGV. The CDR3 loop reads CASSLVGTSGLWAQYF. The CDR3 bases are TGTGCCAGCAGCTTAGTTGGGACTAGCGGGCTGTGGGCCCAGTACTTC.

V and J are TRBV5-4 and TRBJ2-3; D is possibly TRBD1 (6 bases). The CDR3 length is 14 residues. Germline V gene data show CDR1 as SGHNT and CDR2 as YYREEE (reference sequence). V lost 3 bases to trimming and J lost 2 bases, with 10 bases between them. CDR3 residues: CASSWTADTDTQYF. The DNA of the CDR3 is TGTGCCAGCAGCTGGACAGCAGACACAGATACGCAGTATTTT.

The chain employs TRBV19 and TRBJ2-3; 11 bases align to TRBD2. CDR3 length: 15 amino acids. V shed 8 bases, J shed 0 bases, and the junction held 4 bases outside the gene matches. The V gene's germline CDR1 is LNHDA and CDR2 SQIVND (reference sequence). The CDR3 here is CASATSGTSTDTQYF. The DNA for the CDR3 is TGTGCCAGTGCGACTAGCGGGACTAGCACAGATACGCAGTATTTT.

The V and J genes are TRBV18 and TRBJ1-2, with D perhaps TRBD1 (6 bases). This CDR3 has 15 residues. In germline, CDR1 is KGHSH, CDR2 LQKENI. Between the trimmed V and J ends, which lost 0 bases and 5 bases, there was a span of 13 bases. Here the CDR3 DNA reads TGTGCCAGCTCACCACCTGCAGGGGCGGAGTATGGCTACACCTTC. It specifies CASSPPAGAEYGYTF.

CDR3 sequence reads: CATPSLGQHTDTQYF. In DNA, the CDR3 is TGTGCCACCCCCAGTCTCGGACAGCACACAGATACGCAGTATTTT. This chain links TRBV24-1 with TRBJ2-3; D perhaps matches TRBD1 (6 bases). The V gene lost 9 bases and the J gene lost 2 bases, with 17 bases spanning the gap. The CDR3 totals 15 residues. In germline, CDR1 is KGHDR, CDR2 SFDVKD.

This sequence joins TRBV21-1 and TRBJ1-1. TRBV21-1 is reported as a pseudogene. CDR3 length: 12 amino acids. CDR3 bases: TGTGCCAGCAGCAAAGGCGACACTGAAGCTTTCTTT. It is translated as CASSKGDTEAFF.

The chain couples TRBV19 to TRBJ2-5, with TRBD2 identical over 9 bases. The germline CDR1 and CDR2 sequences are LNHDA and SQIVND (reference sequence). V was pared by 0 bases and J by 2 bases, with 4 bases of the junction left unmatched. The CDR3 length is 16 residues. CDR3 region: CASSIDLAGKQETQYF. The CDR3 DNA follows: TGTGCCAGTAGTATAGATCTAGCGGGAAAACAAGAGACCCAGTACTTC.

This clone was seen a handful of times. The J gene is TRBJ1-2, the V gene TRBV28, with unresolved D. Looked up from germline, CDR1 is MDHEN and CDR2 is SYDVKM. This CDR3 region has 12 residues. V lost 5 bases, J lost 8 bases, and 12 bases lay in between. CDR3 DNA sequence: TGTGCCAGCAGTGCCCGACTCACCGGCTACACCTTC. It codes for CASSARLTGYTF.

This chain links TRBV18 with TRBJ1-2, with 9 bases lining up with TRBD1. The germline V gene encodes CDR1 KGHSH and CDR2 LQKENI. V was pared by 0 bases and J by 4 bases, with 3 bases of the junction left unmatched. This CDR3 is 15 amino acids long. The CDR3 loop is CASSPPTGGSYGYTF. The DNA for the CDR3 is TGTGCCAGCTCACCACCGACAGGGGGAAGCTATGGCTACACCTTC.

The chain combines TRBV19 with TRBJ2-2; 8 nucleotides match TRBD1. J was trimmed by 4 bases and V by 8 bases; bases with no gene match: 12. CDR1 LNHDA and CDR2 SQIVND come from the germline V gene (reference sequence). CDR3 length equals 16 residues. CDR3 DNA: TGTGCCAGTGTTCGCGCTCAGGGGGCGCGCACCGGGGAGCTGTTTTTT. Its translation: CASVRAQGARTGELFF.

This clone was recorded only once. The chain uses TRBV3-1 (or the pseudogene TRBV3-2) and TRBJ1-2; 8 nucleotides line up with TRBD1. CDR3 length: 14 amino acids. The germline V gene encodes CDR1 LGHDT and CDR2 YNNKEL (reference sequence). Trimming removed 0 bases from V and 5 bases from J; junction bases left unmatched: 2. CDR3 region: CASSQDTGGYGYTF. The CDR3, as DNA: TGTGCCAGCAGCCAAGATACAGGGGGGTATGGCTACACCTTC.

The chain has TRBV7-9 and TRBJ2-5; 9 nucleotides agree with TRBD2. The germline V gene has CDR1 SEHNR and CDR2 FQNEAQ (reference sequence). The CDR3 extends over 14 amino acids. Losses at the gene ends were 2 bases for V and 5 bases for J; bases not matched to a gene: 3. CDR3: CASSLLAGLETQYF. CDR3 sequence (DNA): TGTGCCAGCAGCTTACTAGCGGGGTTGGAGACCCAGTACTTC.

The rearrangement uses TRBV19 and TRBJ1-4; no reliable D call. The length of the CDR3 is 13 residues. Germline V lookup: CDR1 LNHDA, CDR2 SQIVND (reference sequence). The CDR3 DNA reads as TGTGGGTCTGGAGGAACCGTAAATGAAAAACTGTTTTTT. Encoded protein: CGSGGTVNEKLFF.

The rearrangement uses TRBV28 and TRBJ1-2, with 8 bases fitting TRBD1. V shed 5 bases, J shed 8 bases, and the junction held 10 bases outside the gene matches. Germline V lookup: CDR1 MDHEN, CDR2 SYDVKM. This CDR3 region has 14 residues. CDR3 loop: CASSTGGTLRGYTF. In DNA form, the CDR3 reads TGTGCCAGCAGTACAGGGGGGACCTTGCGGGGCTACACCTTC.

The rearrangement uses TRBV25-1 and TRBJ2-3, with 8 bases identical to TRBD2. Germline V gives CDR1 MGHDK, CDR2 SYGVNS. The CDR3 has 14 amino acids. After removal of 9 bases from V and 6 bases from J, the junction contained 11 bases not matched to a gene. CDR3 bases: TGTGCCAGTAGAAGGAGCGGGAGAGTGGATACGCAGTATTTT. Protein: CASRRSGRVDTQYF.

This clone came up once. The chain has TRBV30 and TRBJ2-5; the match to TRBD2 covers 14 bases. CDR3 size: 15 residues. With 3 bases clipped from V and 4 bases from J, the junction kept 4 bases outside the gene matches. CDR1 is GTSNPN, CDR2 SVGIG, per germline (reference sequence). The CDR3 nucleotides are TGTGCCTGGAGACAGGGACTAGCGGGGGCAGAGACCCAGTACTTC. Amino acid sequence: CAWRQGLAGAETQYF. Variable domain in full (rest from reference TRBV30 and TRBJ2-5): SQTIHQWPATLVQPVGSPLSLECTVEGTSNPNLYWYRQAAGRGLQLLFYSVGIGQISSEVPQNLSASRPQDRQFILSSKKLLLSDSGFYLCAWRQGLAGAETQYFGPGTRLLVL.

This clone was seen only a few times. The V and J genes are TRBV30 and TRBJ1-2; D is ambiguous. Germline CDR1 reads GTSNPN; CDR2 reads SVGIG (reference sequence). There are 13 residues in the CDR3. Trimming left V 8 bases short and J 6 bases short, with 19 bases between. The CDR3 loop is CARSLGFKDGYTF. The CDR3, as DNA: TGTGCCCGTTCTCTGGGCTTCAAGGATGGCTACACCTTC.

The rearrangement links TRBV18 to TRBJ1-1; D remains unclear. The CDR3 is 14 residues long. Per the germline V gene, CDR1 is KGHSH and CDR2 is LQKENI. Trimming removed 3 bases at V and 5 bases at J, with 13 bases between. The CDR3 nucleotides are TGTGCCAGCTCACCTGCGGCCGGAGCTACTGAAGCTTTCTTT. It encodes CASSPAAGATEAFF.

The chain has TRBV7-7 and TRBJ1-5; no definite D call. Germline V gene data show CDR1 as SSHAT and CDR2 as FNYEAQ (reference sequence). The CDR3 is 13 amino acids. V gave up 3 bases and J gave up 5 bases, with 8 bases separating them. For the CDR3, the DNA is TGTGCCAGCAGCTTTCAACCGGATCAGCCCCAGCATTTT. It specifies CASSFQPDQPQHF.

Comment on this clone: Other DNA sequences in this sample translate to the same CDR3. The chain recombines TRBV7-9 with TRBJ1-1, with D possibly matching TRBD1 (6 bases). V was cut by 5 bases and J by 1 base, with 8 bases left in between. CDR1 and CDR2 from the germline V gene are SEHNR and FQNEAQ (reference sequence). CDR3 length: 13 amino acids. The CDR3 bases are TGTGCCAGCAGCCCGACAGGGAACACTGAAGCTTTCTTT. Its translation: CASSPTGNTEAFF.

The chain joins TRBV9 to TRBJ1-2; 12 bases agree with TRBD1. CDR3 length: 18 amino acids. Trimming removed 0 bases from V and 0 bases from J; junction bases left unmatched: 6. Per the germline V gene, CDR1 is SGDLS and CDR2 is YYNGEE. Written as DNA, the CDR3 is TGTGCCAGCAGCGTAGGGGGACAGGGGGCGTCAGCTAACTATGGCTACACCTTC. Translated, it gives CASSVGGQGASANYGYTF.